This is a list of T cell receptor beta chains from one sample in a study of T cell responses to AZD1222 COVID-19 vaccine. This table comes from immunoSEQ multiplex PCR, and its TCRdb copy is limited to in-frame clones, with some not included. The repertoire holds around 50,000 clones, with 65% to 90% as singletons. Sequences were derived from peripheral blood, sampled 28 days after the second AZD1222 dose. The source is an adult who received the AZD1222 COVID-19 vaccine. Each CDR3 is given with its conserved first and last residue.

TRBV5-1 CASSLAWDEQYF
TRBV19 CASSIRQSSYNEQFF
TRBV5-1 CASSLPSPNTEAFF
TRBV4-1 CASSPSQGSYGYTF
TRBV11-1 CASSAGQGAYEQYF
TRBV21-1 CASSKEDSPLHF
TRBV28 CASSLTAGWINTGELFF
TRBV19 CASSMNRETEAFF
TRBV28 CASTDPQGNGNEKLFF
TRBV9 CASSTRLAGAEQYF
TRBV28 CASSPPSGAGVGGELFF
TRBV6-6 CASSSSTTRYTEQFF
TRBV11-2 CASSLRNWGLADQETQYF
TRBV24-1 CATSDGRGRNTGELFF
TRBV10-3 CAIKLAGPDTQYF
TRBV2 CASKSDTVNGYTF
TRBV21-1 CASSGLAGELSYEQYF